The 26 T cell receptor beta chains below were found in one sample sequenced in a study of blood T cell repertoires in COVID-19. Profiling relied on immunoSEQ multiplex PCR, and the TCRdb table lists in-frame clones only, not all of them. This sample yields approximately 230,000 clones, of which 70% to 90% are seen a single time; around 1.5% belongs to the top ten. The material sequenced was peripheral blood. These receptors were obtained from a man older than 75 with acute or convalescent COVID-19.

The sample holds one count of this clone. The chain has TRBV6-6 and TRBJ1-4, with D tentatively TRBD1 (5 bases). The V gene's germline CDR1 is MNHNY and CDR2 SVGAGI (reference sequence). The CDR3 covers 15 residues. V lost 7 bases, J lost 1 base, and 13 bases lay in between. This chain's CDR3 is CASILTGGTNEKLFF. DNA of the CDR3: TGTGCCAGCATCCTAACGGGGGGAACTAATGAAAAACTGTTTTTT.

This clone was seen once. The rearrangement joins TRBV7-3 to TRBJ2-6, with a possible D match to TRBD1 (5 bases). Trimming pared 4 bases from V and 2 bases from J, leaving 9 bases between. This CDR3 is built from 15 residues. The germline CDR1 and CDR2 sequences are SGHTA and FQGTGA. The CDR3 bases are TGTGCCAGCAGCTCATCAGGGACTGGGGCCAACGTCCTGACTTTC. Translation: CASSSSGTGANVLTF.

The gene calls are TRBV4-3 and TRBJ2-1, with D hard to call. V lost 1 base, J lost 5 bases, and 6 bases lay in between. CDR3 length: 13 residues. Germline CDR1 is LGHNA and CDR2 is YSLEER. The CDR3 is CASSQAPDNEQFF. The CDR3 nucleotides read TGCGCCAGCAGCCAAGCGCCGGACAATGAGCAGTTCTTC.

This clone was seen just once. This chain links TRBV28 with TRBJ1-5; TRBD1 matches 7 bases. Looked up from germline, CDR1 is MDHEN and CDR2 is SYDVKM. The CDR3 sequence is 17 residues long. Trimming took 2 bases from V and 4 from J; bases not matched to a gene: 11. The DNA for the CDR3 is TGTGCCAGCAGTTTACCCCTCGGACAGGAAAGAAATCAGCCCCAGCATTTT. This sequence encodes CASSLPLGQERNQPQHF.

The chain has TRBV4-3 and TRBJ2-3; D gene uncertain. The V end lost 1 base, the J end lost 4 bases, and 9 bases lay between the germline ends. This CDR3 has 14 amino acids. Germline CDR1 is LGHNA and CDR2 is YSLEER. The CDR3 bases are TGCGCCAGCAGCCAAGTATCTAGTTCAGATACGCAGTATTTT. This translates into CASSQVSSSDTQYF.

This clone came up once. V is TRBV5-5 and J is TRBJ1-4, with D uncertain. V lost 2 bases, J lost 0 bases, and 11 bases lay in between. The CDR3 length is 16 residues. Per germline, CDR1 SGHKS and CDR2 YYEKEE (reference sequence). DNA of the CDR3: TGTGCCAGCAGCTTTACGGTCACTGCAACTAATGAAAAACTGTTTTTT. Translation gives CASSFTVTATNEKLFF.

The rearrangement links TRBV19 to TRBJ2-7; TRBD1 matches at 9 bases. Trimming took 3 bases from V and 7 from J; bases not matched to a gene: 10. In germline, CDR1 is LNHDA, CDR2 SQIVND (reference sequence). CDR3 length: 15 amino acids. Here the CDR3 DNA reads TGTGCCAGTAGTATCCGAGGACAGGGGAGACGGGAGCAGTACTTC. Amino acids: CASSIRGQGRREQYF. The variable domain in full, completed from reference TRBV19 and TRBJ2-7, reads DGGITQSPKYLFRKEGQNVTLSCEQNLNHDAMYWYRQDPGQGLRLIYYSQIVNDFQKGDIAEGYSVSREKKESFPLTVTSAQKNPTAFYLCASSIRGQGRREQYFGPGTRLTVT.

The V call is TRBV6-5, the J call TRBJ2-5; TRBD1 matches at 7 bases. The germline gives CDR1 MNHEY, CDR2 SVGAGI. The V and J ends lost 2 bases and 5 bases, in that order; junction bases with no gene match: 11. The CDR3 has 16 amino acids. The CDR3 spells CASSYPGQVGRETQYF. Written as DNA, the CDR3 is TGTGCCAGCAGTTACCCCGGACAGGTTGGTCGGGAGACCCAGTACTTC.

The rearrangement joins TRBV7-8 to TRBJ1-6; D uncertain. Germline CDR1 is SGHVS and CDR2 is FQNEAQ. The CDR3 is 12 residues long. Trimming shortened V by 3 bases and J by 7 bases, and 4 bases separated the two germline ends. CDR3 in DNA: TGTGCCAGCAGCTTGCGGAATTCACCCCTCCACTTT. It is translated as CASSLRNSPLHF.

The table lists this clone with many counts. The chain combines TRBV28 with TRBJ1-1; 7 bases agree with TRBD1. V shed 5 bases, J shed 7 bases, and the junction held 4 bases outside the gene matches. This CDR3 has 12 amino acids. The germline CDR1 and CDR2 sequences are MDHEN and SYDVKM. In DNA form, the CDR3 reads TGTGCCAGCAGTCTCACAGGGGATGAAGCTTTCTTT. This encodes CASSLTGDEAFF.

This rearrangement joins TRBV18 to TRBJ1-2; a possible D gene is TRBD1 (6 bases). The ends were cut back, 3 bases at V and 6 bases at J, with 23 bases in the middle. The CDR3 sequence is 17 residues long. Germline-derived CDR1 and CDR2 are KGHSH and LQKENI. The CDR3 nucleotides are TGTGCCAGCTCACCCCGACGCGACGGCCAGGGGTGGGATGGCTACACCTTC. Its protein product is CASSPRRDGQGWDGYTF.

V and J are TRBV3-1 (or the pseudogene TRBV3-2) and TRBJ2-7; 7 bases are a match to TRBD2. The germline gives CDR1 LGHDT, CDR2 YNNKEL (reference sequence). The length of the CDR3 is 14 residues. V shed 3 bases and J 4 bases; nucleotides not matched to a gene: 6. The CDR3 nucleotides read TGTGCCAGCAGCCACTGGACTAGATCTTACGAGCAGTACTTC. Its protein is CASSHWTRSYEQYF.

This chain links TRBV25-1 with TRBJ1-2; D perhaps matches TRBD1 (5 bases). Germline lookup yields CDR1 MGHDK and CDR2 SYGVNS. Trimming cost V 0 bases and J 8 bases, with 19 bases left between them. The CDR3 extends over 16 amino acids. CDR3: CASSEYTPGGMGGYTF. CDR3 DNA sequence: TGTGCCAGCAGTGAATATACCCCGGGGGGTATGGGCGGCTACACCTTC.

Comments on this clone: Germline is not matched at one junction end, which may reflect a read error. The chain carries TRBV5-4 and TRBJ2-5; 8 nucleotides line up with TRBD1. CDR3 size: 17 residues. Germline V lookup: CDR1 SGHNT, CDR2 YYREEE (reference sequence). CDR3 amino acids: CASSPPNRQGMGETQYF. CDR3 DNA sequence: TGTGCCAGCAGCCCCCCCAATCGACAGGGGATGGGAGAGACTCAGTACTTC.

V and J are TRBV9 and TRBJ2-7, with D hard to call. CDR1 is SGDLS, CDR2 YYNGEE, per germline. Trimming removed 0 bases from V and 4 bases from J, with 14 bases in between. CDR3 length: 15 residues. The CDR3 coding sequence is TGTGCCAGCAGCGTAGGGCCTGGTTGGCGGTACGAGCAGTACTTC. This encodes CASSVGPGWRYEQYF.

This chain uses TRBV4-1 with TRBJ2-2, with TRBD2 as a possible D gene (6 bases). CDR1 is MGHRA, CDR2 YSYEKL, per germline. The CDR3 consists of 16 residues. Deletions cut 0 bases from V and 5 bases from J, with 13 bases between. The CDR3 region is CASSQDGGSSTGELFF. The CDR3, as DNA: TGCGCCAGCAGCCAAGATGGGGGGAGCAGTACCGGGGAGCTGTTTTTT.

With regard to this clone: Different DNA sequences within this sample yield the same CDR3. CDR3 in DNA: TGTGCCAGCAGTCTCAGGGGGAACACTGAAGCTTTCTTT. It codes for CASSLRGNTEAFF. V and J are TRBV12-3 or TRBV12-4 and TRBJ1-1, with D perhaps TRBD1 (6 bases). The V end was cut by 5 bases, the J end by 1 base, with 8 bases between. CDR3 length equals 13 residues.

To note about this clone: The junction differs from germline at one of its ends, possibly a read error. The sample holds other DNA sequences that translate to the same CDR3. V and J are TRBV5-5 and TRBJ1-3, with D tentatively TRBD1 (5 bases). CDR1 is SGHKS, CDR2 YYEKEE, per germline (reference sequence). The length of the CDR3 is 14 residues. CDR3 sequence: CASSLGGAGNTIYF. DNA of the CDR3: TGCGCCAGCAGCTTGGGGGGGGCTGGAAACACCATATATTTT.

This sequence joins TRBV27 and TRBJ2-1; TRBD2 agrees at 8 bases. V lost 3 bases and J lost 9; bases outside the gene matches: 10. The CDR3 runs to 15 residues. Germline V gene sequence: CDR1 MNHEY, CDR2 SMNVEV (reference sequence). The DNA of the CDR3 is TGTGCCAGCAGTTTTGGGACTAGTTTAGTCGGTGAGCAGTTCTTC. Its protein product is CASSFGTSLVGEQFF.

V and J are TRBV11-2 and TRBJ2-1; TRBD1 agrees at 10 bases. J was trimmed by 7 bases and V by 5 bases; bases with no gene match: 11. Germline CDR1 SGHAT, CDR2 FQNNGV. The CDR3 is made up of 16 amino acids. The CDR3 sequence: CASSNGDRGRRNEQFF. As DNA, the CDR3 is TGTGCCAGCAGCAATGGGGACAGGGGAAGACGGAATGAGCAGTTCTTC.

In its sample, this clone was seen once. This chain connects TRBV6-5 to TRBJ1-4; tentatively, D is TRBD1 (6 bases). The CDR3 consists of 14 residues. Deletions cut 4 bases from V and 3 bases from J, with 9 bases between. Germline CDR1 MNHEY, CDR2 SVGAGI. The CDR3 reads CASSSGTPNEKLFF. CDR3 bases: TGTGCCAGCAGTTCCGGGACACCTAATGAAAAACTGTTTTTT.

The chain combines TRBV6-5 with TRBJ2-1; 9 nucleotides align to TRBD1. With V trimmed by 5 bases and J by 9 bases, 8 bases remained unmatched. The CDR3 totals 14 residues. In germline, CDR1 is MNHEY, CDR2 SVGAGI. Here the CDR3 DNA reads TGTGCCAGCAGTCCCGGGACAGGGTTTGGTGAGCAGTTCTTC. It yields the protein CASSPGTGFGEQFF.

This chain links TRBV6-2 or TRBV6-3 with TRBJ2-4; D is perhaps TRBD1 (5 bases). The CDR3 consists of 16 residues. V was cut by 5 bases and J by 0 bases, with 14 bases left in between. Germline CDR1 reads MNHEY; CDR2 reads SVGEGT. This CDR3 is CASSPQGHLAKNIQYF. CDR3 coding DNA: TGTGCCAGCAGTCCGCAGGGTCACCTAGCCAAAAACATTCAGTACTTC.

The CDR3 loop reads CASSQQWRTSGIVNEQFF. In nucleotides, the CDR3 is TGTGCCAGCAGCCAACAATGGAGGACTAGCGGGATAGTTAATGAGCAGTTCTTC. The J gene is TRBJ2-1, the V gene TRBV3-1 (or the pseudogene TRBV3-2); TRBD2 agrees at 12 bases. Unmatched junction bases numbered 12, after V lost 2 bases and J lost 7 bases. The germline V gene encodes CDR1 LGHDT and CDR2 YNNKEL (reference sequence). CDR3 length: 18 amino acids.

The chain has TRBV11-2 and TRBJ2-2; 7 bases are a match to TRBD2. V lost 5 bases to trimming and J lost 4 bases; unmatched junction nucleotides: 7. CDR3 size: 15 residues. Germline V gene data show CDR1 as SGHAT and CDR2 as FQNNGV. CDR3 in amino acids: CASSPERTSTGELFF. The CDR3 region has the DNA TGTGCCAGCAGCCCAGAGCGGACTAGCACCGGGGAGCTGTTTTTT. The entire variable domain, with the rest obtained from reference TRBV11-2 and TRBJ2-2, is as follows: EAGVAQSPRYKIIEKRQSVAFWCNPISGHATLYWYQQILGQGPKLLIQFQNNGVVDDSQLPKDRFSAERLKGVDSTLKIQPAKLEDSAVYLCASSPERTSTGELFFGEGSRLTVL.

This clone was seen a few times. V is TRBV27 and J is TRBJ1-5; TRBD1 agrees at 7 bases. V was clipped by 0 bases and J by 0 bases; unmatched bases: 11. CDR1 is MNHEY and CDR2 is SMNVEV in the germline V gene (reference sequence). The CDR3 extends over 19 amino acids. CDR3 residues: CASSLSPPGGLYSNQPQHF. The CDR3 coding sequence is TGTGCCAGCAGTTTATCCCCCCCAGGGGGACTTTATAGCAATCAGCCCCAGCATTTT.